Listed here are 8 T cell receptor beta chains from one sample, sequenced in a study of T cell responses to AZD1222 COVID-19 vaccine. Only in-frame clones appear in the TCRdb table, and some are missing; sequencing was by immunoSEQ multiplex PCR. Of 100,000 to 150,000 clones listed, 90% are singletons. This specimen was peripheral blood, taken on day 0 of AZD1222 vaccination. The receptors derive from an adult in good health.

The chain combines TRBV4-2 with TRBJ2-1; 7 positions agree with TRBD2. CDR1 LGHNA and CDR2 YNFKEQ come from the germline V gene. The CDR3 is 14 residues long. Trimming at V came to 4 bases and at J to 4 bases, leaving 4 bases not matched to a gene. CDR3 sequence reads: CASSPGLFYNEQFF. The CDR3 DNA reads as TGTGCCAGCAGCCCGGGACTATTTTACAATGAGCAGTTCTTC.

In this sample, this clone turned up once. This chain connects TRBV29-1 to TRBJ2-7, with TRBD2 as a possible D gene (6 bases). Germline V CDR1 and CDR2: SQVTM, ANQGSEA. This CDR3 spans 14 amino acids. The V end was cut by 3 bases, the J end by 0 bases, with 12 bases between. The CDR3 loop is CSVEEGPRSYEQYF. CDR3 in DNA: TGCAGCGTTGAGGAGGGGCCCCGCTCCTACGAGCAGTACTTC.

CDR3 nucleotides: TGTGCCAGCAGCGTAGTGCATGGCTACACCTTC. It encodes CASSVVHGYTF. This rearrangement joins TRBV9 to TRBJ1-2; no firm D call. There are 11 residues in the CDR3. V was clipped by 0 bases and J by 6 bases, with 3 bases between them. The V gene's germline CDR1 is SGDLS and CDR2 YYNGEE.

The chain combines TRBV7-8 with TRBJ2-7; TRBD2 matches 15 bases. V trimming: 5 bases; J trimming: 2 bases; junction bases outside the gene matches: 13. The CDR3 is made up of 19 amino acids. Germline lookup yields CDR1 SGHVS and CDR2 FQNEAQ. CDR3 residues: CASSRQGLAGGRGTYEQYF. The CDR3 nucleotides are TGTGCCAGCAGCCGCCAGGGACTAGCGGGAGGAAGGGGTACCTACGAGCAGTACTTC.

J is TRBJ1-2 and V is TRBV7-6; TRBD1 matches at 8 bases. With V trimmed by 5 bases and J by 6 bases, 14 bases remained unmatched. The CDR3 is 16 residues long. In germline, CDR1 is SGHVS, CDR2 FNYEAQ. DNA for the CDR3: TGTGCCAGCAGCCTACAGCCCGGGACAGGAACCCATGGCTACACCTTC. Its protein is CASSLQPGTGTHGYTF.

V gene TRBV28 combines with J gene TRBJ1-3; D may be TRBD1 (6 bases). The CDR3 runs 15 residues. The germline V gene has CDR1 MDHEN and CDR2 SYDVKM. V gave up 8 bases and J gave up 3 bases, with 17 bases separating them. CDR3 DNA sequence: TGTGCCAGCTCTGGGGGCGTCATCCTTGGAAACACCATATATTTT. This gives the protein CASSGGVILGNTIYF.

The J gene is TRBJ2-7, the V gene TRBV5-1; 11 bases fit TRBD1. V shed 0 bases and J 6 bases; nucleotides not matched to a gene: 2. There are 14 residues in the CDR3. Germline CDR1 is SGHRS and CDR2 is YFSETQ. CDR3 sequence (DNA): TGCGCCAGCAGCTTGGAAGGGACAGGGGGCGAGCAGTACTTC. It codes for CASSLEGTGGEQYF. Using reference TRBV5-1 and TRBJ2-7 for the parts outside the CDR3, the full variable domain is KAGVTQTPRYLIKTRGQQVTLSCSPISGHRSVSWYQQTPGQGLQFLFEYFSETQRNKGNFPGRFSGRQFSNSRSEMNVSTLELGDSALYLCASSLEGTGGEQYFGPGTRLTVT.

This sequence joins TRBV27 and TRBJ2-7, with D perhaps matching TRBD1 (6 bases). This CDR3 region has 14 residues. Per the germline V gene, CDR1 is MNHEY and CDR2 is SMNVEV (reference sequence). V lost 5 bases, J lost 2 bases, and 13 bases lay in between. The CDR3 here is CASSLQGLTYEQYF. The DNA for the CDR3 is TGTGCCAGCAGTCTACAGGGTCTGACCTACGAGCAGTACTTC.